The T cell receptor beta chain under discussion was sequenced for a study of spatial heterogeneity in lung cancer. Across the study: Raw reads contained each unique TCR and UMI combination more than ten times on average.

This clonotype was counted a few times. Its target is unknown. As to time point: sample taken at primary tumor resection. The sequenced material consisted of unsorted whole RNA from tumor, nontumor lung or frozen PBMC. There were 72 donors, all of them untreated patients with early-stage non-small cell lung cancer. The V segment lost 0 bases and the J segment 3 bases; nucleotides outside the gene matches: 7. The CDR3 is made up of 16 amino acids. Per the germline V gene, CDR1 is DFQATT and CDR2 is SNEGSKA (reference sequence). TCR cDNA molecules each carried a unique molecular identifier. One entry per CDR3 protein, called by TCRdb with MiXCR from the 5' RACE reads. Here the sample spans 48,000 or so distinct CDR3 sequences, approximately 5% being singletons. Study-wide findings and caveats: Ubiquitous, expanded tumor-derived TCRs were more frequently observed in blood at resection than at follow-up.

The gene calls are TRBV20-1 and TRBJ2-2, with 7 bases lining up with TRBD2. The source was PBMCs, collected at surgery. The sequence derives from a male donor with early-stage non-small cell lung cancer. The CDR3 sequence: CSARDVGGSDTGELFF. The CDR3 DNA sequence: TGCAGTGCTAGAGATGTGGGCGGGAGTGACACCGGGGAGCTGTTTTTT.